Listed here are 5 T cell receptor beta chains from one sample, sequenced in a study of human T cells and chemical hapten exposure. TCRdb called the RACE reads again in MiXCR, with one record for every CDR3 protein. This repertoire shows 300,000 to 450,000 distinct CDR3 sequences, approximately 5% found once; its top ten account for 2% to 2.5%. Specified time point: patch test 1, 2 weeks after DPC sensitization. The treatment denotes: therapeutic diphenylcyclopropenone sensitization with weekly scalp DPC. Sequencing used whole blood, obtained in connection with sensitization to the hapten diphenylcyclopropenone (DPC). All receptors come from a woman aged 45-59 years with alopecia areata. Some clones in this sample may be carry-over from other donors' samples.

The V and J genes are TRBV12-3 or TRBV12-4 and TRBJ2-1; 7 bases agree with TRBD1. This CDR3 contains 15 residues. The junction had 6 bases not matched to a gene; V was cut back by 4 bases and J by 3 bases. CDR3 region: CASSSRDSLYNEQFF. CDR3 in DNA: TGTGCCAGCAGTTCCCGGGACAGCCTCTACAATGAGCAGTTCTTC.

This clonotype was seen a few times. The genes are TRBV13 and TRBJ2-1, with a possible D match to TRBD2 (7 bases). The CDR3 runs to 15 residues. Trimming left V 4 bases short and J 8 bases short, with 18 bases between. Germline V gene lookup returns CDR1 PRHDT and CDR2 FYEKMQ (reference sequence). CDR3 region: CASSWVGGPFDEQFF. DNA for the CDR3: TGTGCCAGCAGCTGGGTCGGGGGGCCCTTCGATGAGCAGTTCTTC.

This clonotype was observed many times. The chain joins TRBV29-1 to TRBJ2-2, with TRBD1 identical over 9 bases. V trimming: 7 bases; J trimming: 4 bases; junction bases outside the gene matches: 1. Germline CDR1 is SQVTM and CDR2 is ANQGSEA. The CDR3 sequence is 12 residues long. CDR3 sequence: CSAQGATGELFF. The DNA of the CDR3 is TGCAGCGCACAGGGGGCCACCGGGGAGCTGTTTTTT.

This clonotype was detected a few times. This chain links TRBV4-1 with TRBJ2-3; 10 bases align to TRBD2. V gave up 1 base and J gave up 5 bases; unmatched junction bases: 6. There are 16 residues in the CDR3. Germline loops: CDR1 MGHRA, CDR2 YSYEKL. The CDR3 loop is CASSQVSSGGGDTQYF. Written as DNA, the CDR3 is TGCGCCAGCAGCCAAGTTTCTAGCGGGGGTGGAGATACGCAGTATTTT.

This clonotype was counted ten times or more. This chain joins TRBV6-5 and TRBJ2-3; perhaps TRBD2 as D (6 bases). The germline gives CDR1 MNHEY, CDR2 SVGAGI. V was shortened by 2 bases and J by 8 bases, with 17 bases between the two germline ends. CDR3 length: 15 amino acids. CDR3 protein: CASSYTGTSGGTQYF. Written as DNA, the CDR3 is TGTGCCAGCAGTTACACCGGGACTTCAGGCGGTACGCAGTATTTT.